These T cell receptor beta chains were read from a single sample in a study of tumor-infiltrating lymphocytes in primary liver carcinoma. TCRdb used MiXCR to reprocess the multiplex PCR reads, holding one entry per CDR3 protein. Among 330,000 or so distinct CDR3 sequences listed, less than 75% were seen once. The sequenced sample was peripheral blood. The receptors come from a man aged 35-49 years with primary liver carcinoma and hepatitis B virus infection. Each CDR3 is given with its conserved first and last residue. Each record gives: clone size, J gene, V gene, D gene, CDR3 DNA, CDR3 protein. The D gene is left open where the match is weak. Clone sizes are given selectively: once, few, many, or a class where the clone is expanded.

clone size: once; J gene: TRBJ1-4; V gene: TRBV6-6; D gene: TRBD1; CDR3 DNA: TGTGCCAGCAGTTACCACGGGACAGGGCATGAAAAACTGTTTTTT; CDR3 protein: CASSYHGTGHEKLFF
clone size: -; J gene: TRBJ2-2; V gene: TRBV11-2; D gene: TRBD2; CDR3 DNA: TGTGTCAGCAGCACCCTGGGACTAGATCGTTACGGTGAGCTGTTTTTT; CDR3 protein: CVSSTLGLDRYGELFF
clone size: once; J gene: TRBJ1-5; V gene: TRBV30; D gene: -; CDR3 DNA: TGTGCCTGGAGGGGGGGGCAGATGGACCAGCCCCAACATTTT; CDR3 protein: CAWRGGQMDQPQHF
clone size: -; J gene: TRBJ1-2; V gene: TRBV29-1; D gene: -; CDR3 DNA: TGCAGCGTTGACGCATATGGCTACACCTTC; CDR3 protein: CSVDAYGYTF
clone size: -; J gene: TRBJ2-1; V gene: TRBV7-2; D gene: TRBD2; CDR3 DNA: TGTGCCAGCAGCGGCGGGAGTCTGCATGAGCAGTTCTTC; CDR3 protein: CASSGGSLHEQFF
clone size: -; J gene: TRBJ2-3; V gene: TRBV11-3; D gene: -; CDR3 DNA: TGTGCTAGCAGCCCCGAGGGGCGCAGCACAGATACGCACTATTTT; CDR3 protein: CASSPEGRSTDTHYF
clone size: many; J gene: TRBJ2-3; V gene: TRBV11-2; D gene: -; CDR3 DNA: TGTGCCAGCAGCTGGGCAGGGCACACAGATACGCAGTATTTT; CDR3 protein: CASSWAGHTDTQYF
clone size: -; J gene: TRBJ1-1; V gene: TRBV5-4; D gene: -; CDR3 DNA: TGTGCCAGCAGCTTGAGAGGGGAGACTGAAGCTTTGTTT; CDR3 protein: CASSLRGETEALF
clone size: many; J gene: TRBJ2-5; V gene: TRBV4-1; D gene: -; CDR3 DNA: TGCGCCAGCAGCCAAGATCGTTTAGGGTCAGAGACCCAGTACTTC; CDR3 protein: CASSQDRLGSETQYF
clone size: -; J gene: TRBJ2-5; V gene: TRBV6-2/TRBV6-3; D gene: -; CDR3 DNA: TGTGCCAGCAGATGGGGGGGCATAGAAGAGACCCAATACTTC; CDR3 protein: CASRWGGIEETQYF
clone size: -; J gene: TRBJ1-1; V gene: TRBV11-1; D gene: -; CDR3 DNA: TGTTCCAGCAGCCGGTTATCTGAAGCTTTCTTT; CDR3 protein: CSSSRLSEAFF
clone size: many; J gene: TRBJ2-3; V gene: TRBV29-1; D gene: TRBD1; CDR3 DNA: TGCAGCGTTGAAGATCTCATGACAGGGAACATCGATACCCAGACGTTCACAGATACGCAGTATTTT; CDR3 protein: CSVEDLMTGNIDTQTFTDTQYF
clone size: many; J gene: TRBJ2-5; V gene: TRBV6-6; D gene: -; CDR3 DNA: TGTGCCAGCAGAAATCAGCGGGCAAAGGAGACCCAGTACTTC; CDR3 protein: CASRNQRAKETQYF
clone size: -; J gene: TRBJ2-7; V gene: TRBV6-1; D gene: TRBD1; CDR3 DNA: TGTGCCACAACACCTCGACAGGGTGCGAGCTCCTACGAGCAGTACTTC; CDR3 protein: CATTPRQGASSYEQYF
clone size: once; J gene: TRBJ2-1; V gene: TRBV11-2; D gene: -; CDR3 DNA: TGTGCCAGCACCTTGAGTCAGGGGACCAACAATGAGCAGTTCTTC; CDR3 protein: CASTLSQGTNNEQFF
clone size: many; J gene: TRBJ2-5; V gene: TRBV29-1; D gene: TRBD2; CDR3 DNA: TGCAGCGTTGTCAGGGACTACTCTCAAGAGACCCAGTACTTC; CDR3 protein: CSVVRDYSQETQYF
clone size: -; J gene: TRBJ2-1; V gene: TRBV11-1; D gene: TRBD2; CDR3 DNA: TGTGCCAGCGGCCTATCCGGGACTAGCGGCAACGAGCAGTTCTTC; CDR3 protein: CASGLSGTSGNEQFF
clone size: -; J gene: TRBJ2-7; V gene: TRBV4-1; D gene: TRBD2; CDR3 DNA: TGCGCCAGCAGCTATCGGACTAGCGCGGGAAGATCAACCTACAAGCAGTACTTC; CDR3 protein: CASSYRTSAGRSTYKQYF
clone size: -; J gene: TRBJ2-1; V gene: TRBV11-1; D gene: TRBD2; CDR3 DNA: TGTGCCAACAGCTTAGGAGCGGGAGGGCAGAAAAATGAGCAGCTCTTC; CDR3 protein: CANSLGAGGQKNEQLF
clone size: many; J gene: TRBJ2-3; V gene: TRBV10-3; D gene: -; CDR3 DNA: TGTGCCATCATGAGAACAGATACGCAGTATTTT; CDR3 protein: CAIMRTDTQYF
clone size: -; J gene: TRBJ2-2; V gene: TRBV12-3/TRBV12-4; D gene: -; CDR3 DNA: TGTGCCAGCAGTTTCCTGCCGCAGGGTGGCACCGGGGAGCTGCTTTTT; CDR3 protein: CASSFLPQGGTGELLF
clone size: -; J gene: TRBJ2-7; V gene: TRBV11-3; D gene: -; CDR3 DNA: TGTGCCAGCAGCTTTGACGGTTCGGACGAGCAGTACTTC; CDR3 protein: CASSFDGSDEQYF
clone size: -; J gene: TRBJ1-1; V gene: TRBV10-2; D gene: -; CDR3 DNA: TGCGCCAGCGCACTTGAAACTGAAGCTTTCTTT; CDR3 protein: CASALETEAFF
clone size: -; J gene: TRBJ2-3; V gene: TRBV10-3; D gene: -; CDR3 DNA: TGTGCCACCAGAGGCGGGATAGGTTCAGATACGCAGTATTTT; CDR3 protein: CATRGGIGSDTQYF
clone size: -; J gene: TRBJ2-3; V gene: TRBV4-1; D gene: TRBD2; CDR3 DNA: TGCGCCAGCAGCTCCCCCGGGACTAGCGGGAGGGCACGGAGCGATACGCAGTATTTT; CDR3 protein: CASSSPGTSGRARSDTQYF
clone size: many; J gene: TRBJ2-2; V gene: TRBV6-2/TRBV6-3; D gene: TRBD1; CDR3 DNA: TGTGCCAGCAGTTACGGGCAGGGGGCGGACACCGGGGAGCTGTTTTTT; CDR3 protein: CASSYGQGADTGELFF
clone size: -; J gene: TRBJ1-2; V gene: TRBV5-4; D gene: TRBD1; CDR3 DNA: TGTGCCAGCAGCTTGGGAGGCAGGGGGCTGGGCTACACCTTC; CDR3 protein: CASSLGGRGLGYTF
clone size: -; J gene: TRBJ1-2; V gene: TRBV11-2; D gene: -; CDR3 DNA: TGTGCCAGCAGCTTAGCCGGGGGAAGGGGTTATGGCTACACCTTC; CDR3 protein: CASSLAGGRGYGYTF
clone size: -; J gene: TRBJ2-1; V gene: TRBV6-1; D gene: -; CDR3 DNA: TGTGCCAGCAACCGGAATTATCGGTTCCATGAGCAGCTCTTC; CDR3 protein: CASNRNYRFHEQLF
clone size: many; J gene: TRBJ2-7; V gene: TRBV6-1; D gene: TRBD1; CDR3 DNA: TGTGCCAGCAGTGAAGGTCAGGGACAGGGCTTGTACGAGCAGTACTTC; CDR3 protein: CASSEGQGQGLYEQYF
clone size: few; J gene: TRBJ2-3; V gene: TRBV11-2; D gene: -; CDR3 DNA: TGTACCAGCAGCTCCACTCCTAGTGGCCCCGGGGGTACGCAGTATTTT; CDR3 protein: CTSSSTPSGPGGTQYF
clone size: many; J gene: TRBJ2-2; V gene: TRBV6-5; D gene: -; CDR3 DNA: TGTGCCAGCAGTTACTCGCAGGGGTGGTTAGGAACCGGGGAGCTGTTTTTT; CDR3 protein: CASSYSQGWLGTGELFF
clone size: -; J gene: TRBJ1-6; V gene: TRBV6-1; D gene: -; CDR3 DNA: TGTGCCAGCAGTATGGTGAATAATTCACCCCTCCACTTT; CDR3 protein: CASSMVNNSPLHF
clone size: -; J gene: TRBJ1-1; V gene: TRBV5-6; D gene: TRBD1; CDR3 DNA: TGTGCCAGCAGCTTTCCAGGGGGGGAGCAGACTGAAGCTTTCTTT; CDR3 protein: CASSFPGGEQTEAFF
clone size: -; J gene: TRBJ2-3; V gene: TRBV11-2; D gene: -; CDR3 DNA: TGTGCAAGCTGCTTAGTTATACAGGGAGATACGCAGTATTTT; CDR3 protein: CASCLVIQGDTQYF
clone size: -; J gene: TRBJ2-7; V gene: TRBV5-1; D gene: TRBD1; CDR3 DNA: TGCGCCAGCAGCCGGGACAGTGTGTCCTACGAGCAGTACTTC; CDR3 protein: CASSRDSVSYEQYF
clone size: -; J gene: TRBJ2-3; V gene: TRBV14; D gene: -; CDR3 DNA: TGTGCCATCTCGGAGGTCGCATATACGCAGTATTTT; CDR3 protein: CAISEVAYTQYF
clone size: -; J gene: TRBJ2-5; V gene: TRBV11-2; D gene: -; CDR3 DNA: TGTGCCAGCAGCTCCTCGGGGTGGCAAGAGACCCAGTACTTC; CDR3 protein: CASSSSGWQETQYF
clone size: many; J gene: TRBJ2-3; V gene: TRBV11-2; D gene: TRBD2; CDR3 DNA: TGTGCCAGCAGCCCTCAGGGACTAGAGACAGATAGGCAGTATTTT; CDR3 protein: CASSPQGLETDRQYF
clone size: -; J gene: TRBJ1-6; V gene: TRBV11-2; D gene: -; CDR3 DNA: TGTGCCACCAGCTTGGGGGTGGGAGAGGGGAGAACCAATTCACCCCTCCACTTT; CDR3 protein: CATSLGVGEGRTNSPLHF
clone size: -; J gene: TRBJ2-5; V gene: TRBV5-7; D gene: TRBD1; CDR3 DNA: TGTGCCAGCAGCTTGGTGGCAGGGGATGCAGGGGGGACCCAGTACTTC; CDR3 protein: CASSLVAGDAGGTQYF
clone size: -; J gene: TRBJ2-1; V gene: TRBV11-3; D gene: -; CDR3 DNA: TGTGCCAACAGCTTGGGAGGCACCTACAATGAGCACTTCTTC; CDR3 protein: CANSLGGTYNEHFF
clone size: -; J gene: TRBJ1-5; V gene: TRBV6-2/TRBV6-3; D gene: TRBD1; CDR3 DNA: TGTGTCAGCTGTTACTCCTCAGGACAGGGCTATAGCAATCAGCCCCAGCATTTT; CDR3 protein: CVSCYSSGQGYSNQPQHF
clone size: many; J gene: TRBJ2-2; V gene: TRBV11-2; D gene: -; CDR3 DNA: TGTGCCAGCAGCTTGATGAACACCGGGGAGCTGTTTTTT; CDR3 protein: CASSLMNTGELFF